The rows below give T cell receptor beta chains drawn from one sample of a study of radiotherapy plus CTLA-4 blockade in lung cancer. Assay: immunoSEQ multiplex PCR; the TCRdb copy retains only in-frame clones and omits some. This table has about 98,000 clones, around 83% appearing once. The starting material was peripheral blood, obtained from a patient treated with radiotherapy plus ipilimumab. The receptors here all came from a human donor with non-small cell lung cancer who had a partial response to radiotherapy plus ipilimumab. Both conserved end residues are part of each CDR3. Each record gives: D gene, clone size, V gene, J gene, CDR3 DNA, CDR3 protein. The D gene is left open where the match is weak. Size is stated for part of the rows, as once, few or many counts, or as a class when the clone is expanded.

d_gene: TRBD1; abundance: few; v_gene: TRBV4-2; j_gene: TRBJ2-2; CDR3nt: TGTGCCAGCAGCCCCAGGGGGATGAACACCGGGGAGCTGTTTTTT; CDR3aa: CASSPRGMNTGELFF
d_gene: -; abundance: -; v_gene: TRBV4-1; j_gene: TRBJ2-6; CDR3nt: TGCGCCAGCAGCCACTCCTCTGGGGCCAACGTCCTGACTTTC; CDR3aa: CASSHSSGANVLTF
d_gene: TRBD1; abundance: -; v_gene: TRBV27; j_gene: TRBJ2-1; CDR3nt: TGTGCCAGCAGTTTCCTACAGGGGTTGCAGTTCTTC; CDR3aa: CASSFLQGLQFF
d_gene: TRBD2; abundance: few; v_gene: TRBV6-6; j_gene: TRBJ2-1; CDR3nt: TGTGCCAGCAGTTCCGGGACTACCAATGAGCAGTTCTTC; CDR3aa: CASSSGTTNEQFF
d_gene: TRBD2; abundance: few; v_gene: TRBV7-8; j_gene: TRBJ2-1; CDR3nt: TGTGCCAGCAGCTTCCTAGCGGACTCCTACAATGAGCAGTTCTTC; CDR3aa: CASSFLADSYNEQFF
d_gene: -; abundance: -; v_gene: TRBV7-8; j_gene: TRBJ1-1; CDR3nt: TGTGCCAGCAGCTTAGTCCCAGGGGCGACTGAAGCTTTCTTT; CDR3aa: CASSLVPGATEAFF
d_gene: -; abundance: -; v_gene: TRBV19; j_gene: TRBJ2-1; CDR3nt: TGTGCCAGTAGTATATCGGACCTAGCAAGCGAGCAGTTCTTC; CDR3aa: CASSISDLASEQFF
d_gene: -; abundance: -; v_gene: TRBV19; j_gene: TRBJ2-3; CDR3nt: TGTGCCAGTGGGCGGGGCACAGATACGCAGTATTTT; CDR3aa: CASGRGTDTQYF
d_gene: TRBD2; abundance: once; v_gene: TRBV11-2; j_gene: TRBJ2-1; CDR3nt: TGTGCCTCCGCGGAGCGGGATTCCTACAATGAGCAGTTCTTC; CDR3aa: CASAERDSYNEQFF
d_gene: TRBD2; abundance: -; v_gene: TRBV27; j_gene: TRBJ2-2; CDR3nt: TGTGCCAGCAGTCCCGTACTAGCGGGAGGCACCGGGGAGCTGTTTTTT; CDR3aa: CASSPVLAGGTGELFF
d_gene: -; abundance: -; v_gene: TRBV27; j_gene: TRBJ2-7; CDR3nt: TGTGCCAGCAGTCCTCGTGGTAGCGGCCTCTCCTACGAGCAGTACTTC; CDR3aa: CASSPRGSGLSYEQYF
d_gene: -; abundance: -; v_gene: TRBV4-1; j_gene: TRBJ2-3; CDR3nt: TGCGCCAGCAGCCAAGACCCAGGAACAGATACGCAGTATTTT; CDR3aa: CASSQDPGTDTQYF
d_gene: -; abundance: once; v_gene: TRBV7-9; j_gene: TRBJ2-3; CDR3nt: TGTGCCAGCAGCTCGTCTAGCGCTTATAGCACAGATACGCAGTATTTT; CDR3aa: CASSSSSAYSTDTQYF
d_gene: -; abundance: few; v_gene: TRBV2; j_gene: TRBJ1-5; CDR3nt: TGTGCCAGCAGGGAAAGACCGGGGAATCAGCCCCAGCATTTT; CDR3aa: CASRERPGNQPQHF
d_gene: TRBD1; abundance: -; v_gene: TRBV10-3; j_gene: TRBJ2-7; CDR3nt: TGTGCCATCAGCGCCCGAGGACCGGGACAGGGCACCTACGAGCAGTACTTC; CDR3aa: CAISARGPGQGTYEQYF
d_gene: -; abundance: -; v_gene: TRBV5-1; j_gene: TRBJ1-2; CDR3nt: TGCGCCAGCAGCTTGGTCGAGGGTCCTTTCCAGGGCTACACCTTC; CDR3aa: CASSLVEGPFQGYTF
d_gene: -; abundance: -; v_gene: TRBV7-8; j_gene: TRBJ2-7; CDR3nt: TGTGCCAGCAGCCCCCAGGGGCTCGAGGAGGAGCAGTACTTC; CDR3aa: CASSPQGLEEEQYF
d_gene: -; abundance: -; v_gene: TRBV7-6; j_gene: TRBJ2-5; CDR3nt: TGTGCCAGCAGCCGGACAGTGGGCGAGACCCAGTACTTC; CDR3aa: CASSRTVGETQYF
d_gene: -; abundance: -; v_gene: TRBV27; j_gene: TRBJ2-7; CDR3nt: TGTGCCAGCAGCCCACGGACACGAGAGAAGCAGTACTTC; CDR3aa: CASSPRTREKQYF
d_gene: TRBD1; abundance: -; v_gene: TRBV19; j_gene: TRBJ1-5; CDR3nt: TGTGCCAGTACCTCTCGGGGACAGGGCAATCAGCCCCAGCATTTT; CDR3aa: CASTSRGQGNQPQHF
d_gene: TRBD2; abundance: -; v_gene: TRBV4-1; j_gene: TRBJ2-2; CDR3nt: TGCGCCAGCAGCCAAAGGGGACTAGCGGGAATCGGGGAGCTGTTTTTT; CDR3aa: CASSQRGLAGIGELFF
d_gene: TRBD1; abundance: once; v_gene: TRBV7-2; j_gene: TRBJ2-7; CDR3nt: TGTGCCAGCAGTGACAGGGGACCCTACGAGCAGTACTTC; CDR3aa: CASSDRGPYEQYF
d_gene: -; abundance: -; v_gene: TRBV27; j_gene: TRBJ2-3; CDR3nt: TGTGCCAGCAATCCAGGGTTTGGCACAGATACGCAGTATTTT; CDR3aa: CASNPGFGTDTQYF
d_gene: -; abundance: -; v_gene: TRBV18; j_gene: TRBJ2-1; CDR3nt: TGTGCCAGCTCCCCGGCCCGGGGGAACGGGATCATGAATGAGCAGTTCTTC; CDR3aa: CASSPARGNGIMNEQFF
d_gene: TRBD1; abundance: once; v_gene: TRBV28; j_gene: TRBJ1-4; CDR3nt: TGTGCCAGCAGTCGTAGACAGGGGAGTAGAGAAAAACTGTTTTTT; CDR3aa: CASSRRQGSREKLFF
d_gene: TRBD1; abundance: -; v_gene: TRBV6-1; j_gene: TRBJ2-3; CDR3nt: TGTGCCAGCAGTGACCCCGACAGGGGGCGTGCAGATACGCAGTATTTT; CDR3aa: CASSDPDRGRADTQYF
d_gene: TRBD1; abundance: -; v_gene: TRBV28; j_gene: TRBJ2-1; CDR3nt: TGTGCCAGCAGTTTAACGGGACAGGGGCACTACAATGAGCAGTTCTTC; CDR3aa: CASSLTGQGHYNEQFF
d_gene: -; abundance: -; v_gene: TRBV27; j_gene: TRBJ1-2; CDR3nt: TGTGCCAGCAGGGAACAGAACTCTAACTATGGCTACACCTTC; CDR3aa: CASREQNSNYGYTF
d_gene: -; abundance: -; v_gene: TRBV20-1; j_gene: TRBJ2-7; CDR3nt: TGCACCGGCTCCTACGAGCAGTACTTC; CDR3aa: CTGSYEQYF
d_gene: TRBD1; abundance: -; v_gene: TRBV5-8; j_gene: TRBJ1-2; CDR3nt: TGTGCCAGCAGCCGAACCCACGGGACAGGGATTTTAAACTATGGCTACACCTTC; CDR3aa: CASSRTHGTGILNYGYTF
d_gene: TRBD2; abundance: -; v_gene: TRBV5-4; j_gene: TRBJ2-3; CDR3nt: TGTGCCAGCAGCTCGGGACTAGCGGGAGGAGATACGCAGTATTTT; CDR3aa: CASSSGLAGGDTQYF
d_gene: -; abundance: -; v_gene: TRBV7-2; j_gene: TRBJ1-5; CDR3nt: TGTGCCAGCAGCCGACAGGTCATTAGCAATCAGCCCCAGCATTTT; CDR3aa: CASSRQVISNQPQHF
d_gene: -; abundance: -; v_gene: TRBV29-1; j_gene: TRBJ2-7; CDR3nt: TGCAGCGTTGCCCTAGACGAGCAGTACTTC; CDR3aa: CSVALDEQYF
d_gene: -; abundance: -; v_gene: TRBV5-5; j_gene: TRBJ2-4; CDR3nt: TGTGCCAGCACCATGCAGAGCGGAGCCAAAAACATTCAGTACTTC; CDR3aa: CASTMQSGAKNIQYF
d_gene: -; abundance: -; v_gene: TRBV9; j_gene: TRBJ1-1; CDR3nt: TGTGCCAGCAGCGTAGCGGGGGGAGGCACTGAAGCTTTCTTT; CDR3aa: CASSVAGGGTEAFF
d_gene: -; abundance: -; v_gene: TRBV6-5; j_gene: TRBJ1-1; CDR3nt: TGTGCCAGCAGCGAAGAAGGGAGGTTAGCTGAAGCTTTCTTT; CDR3aa: CASSEEGRLAEAFF
d_gene: TRBD1; abundance: -; v_gene: TRBV28; j_gene: TRBJ1-2; CDR3nt: TGTGCCAGCAGTACCCCGGGACAGGATGGAATCTATGGCTACACCTTC; CDR3aa: CASSTPGQDGIYGYTF
d_gene: -; abundance: -; v_gene: TRBV7-9; j_gene: TRBJ2-5; CDR3nt: TGTGCCAGCAGCCCTAGAGCCCGAACCCAAGAGACCCAGTACTTC; CDR3aa: CASSPRARTQETQYF
d_gene: -; abundance: -; v_gene: TRBV6-6; j_gene: TRBJ2-7; CDR3nt: TGTGCCAGCAGCCCGGTGGCAGGGTCCTACGAGCAGTACTTC; CDR3aa: CASSPVAGSYEQYF
d_gene: -; abundance: -; v_gene: TRBV21-1; j_gene: TRBJ2-5; CDR3nt: TGTGCCAGCAGCAAAGGGCGAGGGCAAGAGACCCAGTACTTC; CDR3aa: CASSKGRGQETQYF
d_gene: TRBD2; abundance: -; v_gene: TRBV7-2; j_gene: TRBJ2-7; CDR3nt: TGTGCCAGCAGCTTTGACGTGAGGACTAGTGGAACATTC; CDR3aa: CASSFDVRTSGTF
d_gene: TRBD2; abundance: -; v_gene: TRBV5-4; j_gene: TRBJ2-3; CDR3nt: TGTGCCAGCAGCTTGGGGGGCGGGAGGGTGGCAGATACGCAGTATTTT; CDR3aa: CASSLGGGRVADTQYF
d_gene: -; abundance: -; v_gene: TRBV29-1; j_gene: TRBJ2-5; CDR3nt: TGCAGCGTCGGCGACACCCCGGGGGCCCAGTACTTC; CDR3aa: CSVGDTPGAQYF
d_gene: -; abundance: -; v_gene: TRBV28; j_gene: TRBJ1-1; CDR3nt: TGTGCCAGCAGTCTTGCCGGGACAGAAGCTTTCTTT; CDR3aa: CASSLAGTEAFF
d_gene: -; abundance: -; v_gene: TRBV6-1; j_gene: TRBJ2-7; CDR3nt: TGTGCCAGCAGGGGGACATCTAACTCCTACGAGCAGTACTTC; CDR3aa: CASRGTSNSYEQYF
d_gene: TRBD2; abundance: -; v_gene: TRBV9; j_gene: TRBJ2-1; CDR3nt: TGTGCCAGCAGCGTAAACAGACAGGGACTAGCGGGAGTAGGTGAGCAGTTCTTC; CDR3aa: CASSVNRQGLAGVGEQFF
d_gene: -; abundance: -; v_gene: TRBV18; j_gene: TRBJ2-7; CDR3nt: TGTGCCAGCTCACGCGACTCTAGCTTCTCCTACGAGCAGTACTTC; CDR3aa: CASSRDSSFSYEQYF
d_gene: -; abundance: -; v_gene: TRBV9; j_gene: TRBJ2-3; CDR3nt: TGTGCCAGCCGGAAGGGAGGTCAAGATACGCAGTATTTT; CDR3aa: CASRKGGQDTQYF
d_gene: -; abundance: -; v_gene: TRBV15; j_gene: TRBJ2-5; CDR3nt: TGTGCCACCAGCAGACGACGGACAGCGGGGCTGGAGACCCAGTACTTC; CDR3aa: CATSRRRTAGLETQYF
d_gene: -; abundance: -; v_gene: TRBV28; j_gene: TRBJ2-7; CDR3nt: TGTGCCAGCAAAAGGGCAGGGTTGGCATACGAGCAGTACTTC; CDR3aa: CASKRAGLAYEQYF
d_gene: -; abundance: -; v_gene: TRBV7-9; j_gene: TRBJ2-5; CDR3nt: TGTGCCGCCGGTTGGCTAGTGGCCCAAGAGACCCAGTACTTC; CDR3aa: CAAGWLVAQETQYF
d_gene: TRBD2; abundance: -; v_gene: TRBV18; j_gene: TRBJ2-1; CDR3nt: TGTGCCAGCTCACCGGGACTAGCGGGAGTTAATGAGCAGTTCTTC; CDR3aa: CASSPGLAGVNEQFF
d_gene: -; abundance: once; v_gene: TRBV15; j_gene: TRBJ1-5; CDR3nt: TGTGCCACCAGCAGAGGGACACAGCTTCTGCCCCAGCATTTT; CDR3aa: CATSRGTQLLPQHF
d_gene: TRBD1; abundance: -; v_gene: TRBV11-2; j_gene: TRBJ1-1; CDR3nt: TGTGCCAGCAGCCCCTACCAGGGGGCTTTTACTGAAGCTTTCTTT; CDR3aa: CASSPYQGAFTEAFF
d_gene: TRBD1; abundance: -; v_gene: TRBV27; j_gene: TRBJ1-1; CDR3nt: TGTGCCAGCAGTTTCTCCGCGGGACAGGGGACGAACACTGAAGCTTTCTTT; CDR3aa: CASSFSAGQGTNTEAFF
d_gene: TRBD2; abundance: -; v_gene: TRBV7-3; j_gene: TRBJ2-2; CDR3nt: TGTGCCAGCAGCTCGGGACTAGCGATCAACACCGGGGAGCTGTTTTTT; CDR3aa: CASSSGLAINTGELFF
d_gene: -; abundance: -; v_gene: TRBV7-3; j_gene: TRBJ1-1; CDR3nt: TGTGCCAGCAGCCCCATCGGGACACCCAACACTGAAGCTTTCTTT; CDR3aa: CASSPIGTPNTEAFF
d_gene: TRBD2; abundance: -; v_gene: TRBV29-1; j_gene: TRBJ2-7; CDR3nt: TGCAGCCTACGACGAGCGGGAGCGAATCATCGCTACGAGCAGTACTTC; CDR3aa: CSLRRAGANHRYEQYF
d_gene: TRBD2; abundance: -; v_gene: TRBV6-1; j_gene: TRBJ2-3; CDR3nt: TGTGCCAGCAGTGAAGCTGGCCTAGCGGGAGCAGATACGCAGTATTTT; CDR3aa: CASSEAGLAGADTQYF
d_gene: TRBD1; abundance: -; v_gene: TRBV5-6; j_gene: TRBJ2-1; CDR3nt: TGTGCCAGCAGCCCAGGGGGAATCTACAATGAGCAGTTCTTC; CDR3aa: CASSPGGIYNEQFF